The rows below give T cell receptor beta chains drawn from one sample of a study of neurological immune-mediated disorders. TCRdb fed the 5' RACE reads into MiXCR, producing one record per CDR3 protein. The sample includes around 37,000 distinct CDR3 sequences, around an eighth of them seen just once. The sample taken for sequencing was PBMCs. These receptors all come from a woman between 50 and 59 years old with HTLV-1-associated myelopathy (HAM/TSP). The CDR3 runs from the conserved cysteine through the conserved F or W. The order of the fields is D gene, J gene, V gene, CDR3 length, clone size, CDR3 protein, CDR3 DNA. A D gene is named only where the DNA matches it firmly. The size of a clone is reported for some rows only, either as once, few or many, or as a class for expanded clones.

>NA|TRBJ1-2|TRBV15|14|NA
CATSRAGSGCGYTF
TGTGCCACAAGTAGAGCAGGGTCGGGCTGTGGCTACACCTTC
>NA|TRBJ2-7|TRBV6-5|14|many
CASSYRGFSYEQYF
TGTGCCAGCAGTTACCGGGGTTTCTCCTACGAGCAGTACTTC
>NA|TRBJ1-2|TRBV5-5|14|many
CASSKGTDNYGYTF
TGTGCCAGCAGCAAAGGGACGGATAACTATGGCTACACCTTC
>TRBD1|TRBJ1-2|TRBV7-9|15|many
CASSLETGNSYGYTF
TGTGCCAGCAGCTTAGAGACAGGGAATTCCTATGGCTACACCTTC
>TRBD1|TRBJ2-3|TRBV12-3/TRBV12-4|14|many
CASSQGQGRDTQYF
TGTGCCAGCAGCCAGGGACAGGGAAGGGATACGCAGTATTTT
>TRBD1|TRBJ1-1|TRBV3-1|12|many
CASSQGQGGAFF
TGTGCCAGCAGCCAGGGACAGGGTGGAGCTTTCTTT
>NA|TRBJ1-1|TRBV6-6|14|many
CASREGYMNTEAFF
TGTGCCAGCAGGGAAGGGTACATGAACACTGAAGCTTTCTTT
>TRBD1|TRBJ1-1|TRBV7-2|15|many
CASSLAGQGDAEAFF
TGTGCCAGCAGCTTAGCGGGACAGGGGGACGCTGAAGCTTTCTTT
>NA|TRBJ1-2|TRBV5-1|12|many
CASSSTVYGYTF
TGCGCCAGCAGCTCCACAGTCTATGGCTACACCTTC
>NA|TRBJ1-5|TRBV18|16|many
CASSPTRGEPAQPQHF
TGTGCCAGCTCACCTACTCGGGGGGAACCTGCTCAGCCCCAGCATTTT
>TRBD1|TRBJ1-1|TRBV3-1|15|many
CASSHTGQMNTEAFF
TGTGCCAGCAGTCATACGGGACAGATGAACACTGAAGCTTTCTTT
>NA|TRBJ1-5|TRBV12-3/TRBV12-4|15|many
CASSLEQGAYQPQHF
TGTGCCAGCAGTTTAGAACAGGGAGCCTATCAGCCCCAGCATTTT
>TRBD2|TRBJ2-3|TRBV12-3/TRBV12-4|13|many
CASSSSGSNTQYF
TGTGCCAGCAGTTCTAGCGGGAGTAATACGCAGTATTTT
>NA|TRBJ1-5|TRBV7-4|17|many
CASSLIFRTALNQPQHF
TGTGCCAGCAGCTTAATTTTTCGGACAGCCCTTAATCAGCCCCAGCATTTT
>TRBD2|TRBJ2-7|TRBV7-6|15|many
CASSLGRGSPYEQYF
TGTGCCAGCAGCTTAGGACGCGGGAGCCCCTACGAGCAGTACTTC
>NA|TRBJ1-5|TRBV7-9|14|many
CASSSNRDNQPQHF
TGTGCCAGCAGCTCGAACAGAGACAATCAGCCCCAGCATTTT
>TRBD1|TRBJ1-2|TRBV4-1|14|NA
CASSKGDRVYGYTF
TGCGCCAGCAGCAAGGGCGACAGGGTCTATGGCTACACCTTC
>NA|TRBJ1-4|TRBV9|15|many
CASSVDWGANEKLFF
TGTGCCAGCAGCGTAGACTGGGGGGCTAATGAAAAACTGTTTTTT
>TRBD2|TRBJ2-5|TRBV5-1|16|many
CASSNLAGGTAETQYF
TGCGCCAGCAGCAATCTAGCGGGGGGCACTGCGGAGACCCAGTACTTC
>NA|TRBJ1-1|TRBV5-1|14|many
CASSLVGGNTEAFF
TGCGCCAGCAGCTTGGTCGGGGGGAACACTGAAGCTTTCTTT
>TRBD1|TRBJ2-4|TRBV20-1|14|many
CSARRQGAKNIQYF
TGCAGTGCTAGGCGACAGGGGGCCAAAAACATTCAGTACTTC
>NA|TRBJ2-5|TRBV14|16|many
CASSRLVGGREETQYF
TGTGCCAGCAGCCGTTTGGTGGGGGGCCGGGAAGAGACCCAGTACTTC
>NA|TRBJ2-6|TRBV5-1|16|many
CASSLEHSGGANVLTF
TGCGCCAGCAGCTTAGAACACTCCGGTGGGGCCAACGTCCTGACTTTC
>NA|TRBJ2-3|TRBV10-3|13|many
CAIRGVSTDTQYF
TGTGCCATCAGGGGGGTTAGCACAGATACGCAGTATTTT
>NA|TRBJ2-7|TRBV5-6|12|many
CASSQTTYEQYF
TGTGCCAGCAGCCAAACCACCTACGAGCAGTACTTC
>TRBD1|TRBJ1-1|TRBV5-1|14|NA
CASSPVTGGPEAFF
TGCGCCAGCAGCCCGGTTACAGGGGGCCCTGAAGCTTTCTTT
>NA|TRBJ1-4|TRBV20-1|16|many
CSARGDRVATNEKLFF
TGCAGTGCTAGAGGAGACAGAGTTGCAACTAATGAAAAACTGTTTTTT